This T cell receptor (beta chain) appears in the sequencing data of a study of cytomegalovirus exposure and HLA in healthy donors. Broader study findings: Most of the TCR beta V segments (in an earlier analysis) were productive either about 87% or about 30% of the time. Differences between HLA loci emerged in a later analysis of TCR association rates, with DRB1 most and HLA-C fewest.

Unrecorded immune exposures were likely, despite nominal health at sampling. The V and J ends lost 6 bases and 6 bases, in that order; junction bases with no gene match: 8. The germline gives CDR1 WSHSY, CDR2 SAAADI. This CDR3 is 14 amino acids long. Only one count was recorded for this clone. The antigen is unknown. It was with 60 Vbeta and 13 Jbeta primers that the PCR ran. Generated by immunoSEQ multiplex PCR, the TCRdb table keeps only in-frame clones and is missing some. The table lists about 65,000 clones, 62% of them singletons. Sequenced material: PBMCs. The TCR comes from a man aged 25-45 years in good health and CMV-seronegative. The V gene is TRBV10-2, the J gene TRBJ2-7; 10 nucleotides agree with TRBD2. This chain's CDR3 is CASRIPGLAFEQYF. In nucleotides, the CDR3 is TGCGCCAGCAGAATACCGGGACTAGCGTTCGAGCAGTACTTC.